Described below is a single TCR beta chain sequence and its context. Its antigen is undetermined. This specimen belongs to a study of Ad26.COV2.S vaccination and SARS-CoV-2 variants. The study's findings and limits: Researchers reported similar non-spike TCR breadth in vaccine and placebo recipients.

Trimming cost V 2 bases and J 0 bases, with 9 bases left between them. The CDR3 loop spans 15 amino acids. Germline V gene data show CDR1 as KGHSH and CDR2 as LQKENI. The table came from immunoSEQ multiplex PCR; TCRdb's copy has only in-frame clones and leaves some out. Of about 680,000 clones in the sample, about 89% are singletons; the top ten hold roughly 1.5%. As to treatment: 15 to 20 received Ad26.COV2.S at low or high dose, single or two shots; 5 received placebo; per-sample allocation not given. Sample collection was performed on day 63 after the first vaccine or placebo injection. Sequencing used peripheral blood, obtained in a trial of Ad26.COV2.S vaccine versus placebo. The receptor comes from a person between 18 and 60 years old who received the Ad26.COV2.S COVID-19 vaccine or a placebo. V gene TRBV18 combines with J gene TRBJ2-3; tentative D call: TRBD2 (5 bases). The CDR3 DNA reads TGTGCCAGCTCACCAGAGCGGACTAGCACAGATACGCAGTATTTT. This translates into CASSPERTSTDTQYF.